This TCR beta chain was profiled in a study of control samples from healthy donors and cancer patients. This table comes from immunoSEQ multiplex PCR, and its TCRdb copy is limited to in-frame clones, with some not included. In the table there are 80,000 to 100,000 clones, around 90% of which are singletons. CDR1 is GTSNPN, CDR2 SVGIG, per germline (reference sequence). The trim removed 5 bases at V and 2 bases at J, leaving 8 bases unmatched. The CDR3 covers 15 residues. This sequence originates from a human donor in good health. The donor label of this sample is uncertain. Sequenced: blood. The gene calls are TRBV30 and TRBJ2-2; 7 bases are shared with TRBD1. The CDR3 reads CAWDGDSYNTGELFF. In nucleotides, the CDR3 is TGTGCCTGGGATGGGGACAGTTATAACACCGGGGAGCTGTTTTTT.